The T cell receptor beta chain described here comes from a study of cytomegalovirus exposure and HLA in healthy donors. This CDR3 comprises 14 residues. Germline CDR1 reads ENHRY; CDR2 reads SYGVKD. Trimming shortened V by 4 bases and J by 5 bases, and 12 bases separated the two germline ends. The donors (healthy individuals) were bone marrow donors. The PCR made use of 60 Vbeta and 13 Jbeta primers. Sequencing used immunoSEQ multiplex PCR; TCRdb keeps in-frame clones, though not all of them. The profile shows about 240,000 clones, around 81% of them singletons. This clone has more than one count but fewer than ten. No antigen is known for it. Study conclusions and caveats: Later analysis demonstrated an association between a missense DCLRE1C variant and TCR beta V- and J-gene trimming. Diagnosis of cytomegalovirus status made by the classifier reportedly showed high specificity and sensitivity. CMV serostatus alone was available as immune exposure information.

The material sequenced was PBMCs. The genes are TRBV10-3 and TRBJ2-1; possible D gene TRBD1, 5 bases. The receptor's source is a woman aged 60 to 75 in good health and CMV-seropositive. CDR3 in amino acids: CAISVLDNNNEQFF. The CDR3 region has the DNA TGTGCCATCAGTGTTCTGGACAACAACAATGAGCAGTTCTTC.